This TCR beta chain is from a study of blood T cell repertoires in COVID-19. Study information: The cDNA or gDNA used as material had been derived from T cells, B-cell-depleted T cells, or PBMCs.

Authors' data handling: Amplification of reference gene primers was used by the study to estimate nucleated cell counts. Libraries were prepared by immunoSEQ multiplex PCR; TCRdb keeps only in-frame clonotypes and omits some of them. V, J and clone size reflect that table, while D and trimming were determined from the DNA. The data show about 38,000 clones, 90% to 95% seen once. This CDR3 is built from 12 residues. Trimming pared 6 bases from V and 5 bases from J, leaving 10 bases between. Germline V gene lookup returns CDR1 KGHSH and CDR2 LQKENI. The receptor was isolated from a human donor with active COVID-19. The donor label of this sample is uncertain. Specimen: peripheral blood. This chain uses TRBV18 with TRBJ1-2; D ambiguous. CDR3 residues: CASSQDTYGYTF. The CDR3 DNA follows: TGTGCCAGCTCTCAAGACACGTATGGCTACACCTTC.